The 32 T cell receptor beta chains listed next were all sequenced from one sample in a study of cytomegalovirus exposure and HLA in healthy donors. This PCR relied on a set of 60 Vbeta primers and 13 Jbeta primers. Profiling relied on immunoSEQ multiplex PCR, and the TCRdb table lists in-frame clones only, not all of them. This table holds 120,000 to 150,000 clones, around 75% found once. The sequencing input was PBMCs. The receptors shown here come from a man in his 60s in good health and CMV-seronegative.

The chain combines TRBV30 with TRBJ2-6; 9 bases agree with TRBD1. Trimming removed 8 bases from V and 2 bases from J; junction bases left unmatched: 4. The CDR3 length is 14 residues. Germline loops: CDR1 GTSNPN, CDR2 SVGIG (reference sequence). The CDR3 DNA follows: TGTGCCCGCTGGACAGGGGCTGGGGCCAACGTCCTGACTTTC. It specifies CARWTGAGANVLTF.

The chain employs TRBV6-4 and TRBJ1-6; 7 bases agree with TRBD1. CDR3 length equals 15 residues. V was pared by 6 bases and J by 5 bases, with 7 bases of the junction left unmatched. Germline V lookup: CDR1 MRHNA, CDR2 SNTAGT. The CDR3 DNA sequence: TGTGCCAGCAGAAAGGACAGGCTAGATAATTCACCCCTCCACTTT. Its translation is CASRKDRLDNSPLHF.

The V call is TRBV19, the J call TRBJ1-1; TRBD1 matches 11 bases. Germline CDR1 and CDR2: LNHDA and SQIVND (reference sequence). CDR3 size: 14 residues. Losses at the gene ends were 5 bases for V and 6 bases for J; bases not matched to a gene: 5. CDR3 DNA sequence: TGTGCCAGTAGTCTACAGGGACAGGGGGCTGAAGCTTTCTTT. The encoded protein is CASSLQGQGAEAFF.

The chain has TRBV10-3 and TRBJ2-2, with 9 bases lining up with TRBD1. This CDR3 region has 16 residues. Unmatched junction bases numbered 3, after V lost 3 bases and J lost 1 base. Per germline, CDR1 ENHRY and CDR2 SYGVKD. CDR3 in amino acids: CAISDPDRGNTGELFF. Written as DNA, the CDR3 is TGTGCCATCAGTGACCCGGACAGGGGGAACACCGGGGAGCTGTTTTTT.

V gene TRBV20-1 combines with J gene TRBJ2-5; D is unresolved. Matching the DNA end better, TRBJ2-7 makes the J call doubtful. Germline CDR1 is DFQATT and CDR2 is SNEGSKA (reference sequence). This CDR3 is 10 amino acids long. The CDR3 loop is CSARVYEQYF. CDR3 bases: TGCAGTGCTAGGGTCTACGAGCAGTACTTC.

The J gene is TRBJ2-3, the V gene TRBV7-9, with 9 bases fitting TRBD2. The CDR3 covers 16 residues. With 0 bases clipped from V and 2 bases from J, the junction kept 3 bases outside the gene matches. Germline V gene data show CDR1 as SEHNR and CDR2 as FQNEAQ (reference sequence). The CDR3 DNA reads as TGTGCCAGCAGCTTAGCGGCTAGCGGGGTCACAGATACGCAGTATTTT. Its protein is CASSLAASGVTDTQYF. Together with reference TRBV7-9 and TRBJ2-3, the CDR3 gives the full variable domain: DTGVSQNPRHKITKRGQNVTFRCDPISEHNRLYWYRQTLGQGPEFLTYFQNEAQLEKSRLLSDRFSAERPKGSFSTLEIQRTEQGDSAMYLCASSLAASGVTDTQYFGPGTRLTVL.

The CDR3 spells CASSMAGGVLNTEAFF. CDR3 DNA sequence: TGTGCCAGTAGTATGGCGGGGGGCGTTTTGAACACTGAAGCTTTCTTT. The rearrangement joins TRBV19 to TRBJ1-1, with D tentatively TRBD1 (6 bases). This CDR3 has 16 amino acids. The germline V and J ends were trimmed by 3 bases and 0 bases, with 14 bases remaining between them. The germline CDR1 and CDR2 sequences are LNHDA and SQIVND (reference sequence).

This chain joins TRBV6-9 and TRBJ2-7; no firm D call. Trimming took 2 bases from V and 2 from J, leaving 13 bases between them. This CDR3 has 15 amino acids. In germline, CDR1 is MNHGY, CDR2 SVAAGI. CDR3 in amino acids: CASSYPLLGTYEQYF. The CDR3 nucleotides are TGTGCCAGCAGTTATCCCCTCCTGGGCACCTACGAGCAGTACTTC.

The chain has TRBV30 and TRBJ2-7; weak D call: TRBD1 (6 bases). The length of the CDR3 is 14 residues. Trimming took 2 bases from V and 2 from J, leaving 13 bases between them. Per the germline V gene, CDR1 is GTSNPN and CDR2 is SVGIG (reference sequence). The CDR3 DNA reads TGTGCCTGGAGTTTCGGACAGCCGACCTACGAGCAGTACTTC. Protein sequence: CAWSFGQPTYEQYF.

The CDR3 DNA follows: TGTGCCACCAGCACAGCGGGAGGGCTGGAGACCCAGTACTTC. It encodes CATSTAGGLETQYF. The chain links TRBV15 to TRBJ2-5; TRBD2 agrees at 10 bases. V lost 4 bases and J lost 5; bases outside the gene matches: 4. The germline V gene has CDR1 LNHNV and CDR2 YYDKDF (reference sequence). The CDR3 is 14 residues long.

This chain uses TRBV5-1 with TRBJ2-7; the match to TRBD1 covers 8 bases. Losses at the gene ends were 4 bases for V and 0 bases for J; bases not matched to a gene: 21. CDR1 is SGHRS and CDR2 is YFSETQ in the germline V gene. There are 20 residues in the CDR3. CDR3 region: CASSLGGGQGGQGSSYEQYF. The CDR3 DNA sequence: TGCGCCAGCAGCCTCGGGGGAGGACAGGGAGGTCAAGGGAGCTCCTACGAGCAGTACTTC.

The chain recombines TRBV11-3 with TRBJ2-7, with 7 bases fitting TRBD1. This CDR3 is 14 amino acids long. Germline V gene lookup returns CDR1 SGHNT and CDR2 YENEEA. The V gene end was trimmed by 6 bases and the J gene end by 2 bases; junction bases not matched to a gene: 7. The CDR3 protein is CASRPGQFTYEQYF. The DNA of the CDR3 is TGTGCCAGCAGACCGGGACAGTTTACCTACGAGCAGTACTTC.

The chain uses TRBV27 and TRBJ2-1; TRBD1 aligns across 8 bases. The V gene's germline CDR1 is MNHEY and CDR2 SMNVEV (reference sequence). The CDR3 is 15 residues long. V shed 5 bases, J shed 7 bases, and the junction held 10 bases outside the gene matches. In DNA form, the CDR3 reads TGTGCCAGCAGTCACGACAGGGGACCGAAGAATGAGCAGTTCTTC. The encoded protein is CASSHDRGPKNEQFF.

This clone was recorded a few times. J is TRBJ2-1 and V is TRBV5-1; 10 nucleotides agree with TRBD2. CDR1 is SGHRS and CDR2 is YFSETQ in the germline V gene. Trimming at V came to 0 bases and at J to 8 bases, leaving 5 bases not matched to a gene. The CDR3 extends over 15 amino acids. CDR3 region: CASSLELAGIDEQFF. CDR3 nucleotide sequence: TGCGCCAGCAGCTTGGAACTAGCGGGAATTGATGAGCAGTTCTTC.

The chain carries TRBV7-9 and TRBJ2-7; D gene unclear. V was clipped by 3 bases and J by 0 bases, with 9 bases between them. The CDR3 runs 14 residues. From germline, CDR1 is SEHNR and CDR2 FQNEAQ (reference sequence). The DNA of the CDR3 is TGTGCCAGCAGCTTTGGCCAAGTCTCCTACGAGCAGTACTTC. Translation: CASSFGQVSYEQYF.

V is TRBV5-6 and J is TRBJ2-1; possibly TRBD2 for D (6 bases). The CDR3 has 14 amino acids. From germline, CDR1 is SGHDT and CDR2 YYEEEE. V shed 6 bases and J shed 6 bases, with 16 bases lying between them. CDR3: CASIQRREGNEQFF. As DNA, the CDR3 is TGTGCCAGCATCCAAAGGCGGGAAGGCAATGAGCAGTTCTTC.

V and J are TRBV7-2 and TRBJ1-4; 8 nucleotides line up with TRBD1. This CDR3 is 16 amino acids long. Germline V gene lookup returns CDR1 SGHTA and CDR2 FQGNSA. Trimming at V came to 1 base and at J to 7 bases, leaving 8 bases not matched to a gene. CDR3 coding DNA: TGTGCCAGCAGCTTAGAGTTGGGACAGGTTGTTGAAAAACTGTTTTTT. This codes for CASSLELGQVVEKLFF.

The chain uses TRBV18 and TRBJ1-5, with unresolved D. The CDR3 extends over 14 amino acids. Deletions cut 3 bases from V and 2 bases from J, with 8 bases between. Germline lookup yields CDR1 KGHSH and CDR2 LQKENI. The CDR3 DNA is TGTGCCAGCTCACCGGGCGACCGCAATCAGCCCCAGCATTTT. Protein product: CASSPGDRNQPQHF.

The chain joins TRBV5-4 to TRBJ2-5, with TRBD1 as a possible D gene (6 bases). V was shortened by 4 bases and J by 3 bases, with 13 bases between the two germline ends. This CDR3 spans 14 amino acids. Germline-derived CDR1 and CDR2 are SGHNT and YYREEE (reference sequence). The chain's CDR3 is CASSPRDKEETQYF. The CDR3 bases are TGTGCCAGCAGCCCCCGGGACAAGGAAGAGACCCAGTACTTC.

This chain's CDR3 is CASSRSGAAYEQYF. The CDR3 region has the DNA TGTGCCAGCAGTAGGAGCGGGGCTGCCTACGAGCAGTACTTC. The chain couples TRBV25-1 to TRBJ2-5, with 7 nucleotides matching TRBD2. The DNA end favors TRBJ2-7, so the J call may be wrong. The V gene's germline CDR1 is MGHDK and CDR2 SYGVNS. CDR3 length: 14 amino acids.

The V and J genes are TRBV6-1 and TRBJ2-1, with D perhaps TRBD1 (6 bases). The germline V and J ends were trimmed by 3 bases and 10 bases, with 16 bases remaining between them. CDR1 and CDR2 (germline): MNHNS, SASEGT. This CDR3 spans 14 amino acids. The CDR3 nucleotides read TGTGCCAGCAGTGATCGACAGGCCCCCGGCGAGCAGTTCTTC. This translates into CASSDRQAPGEQFF.

The chain has TRBV30 and TRBJ2-5, with 7 bases matching TRBD2. The closer fit of TRBJ2-7 to the DNA end suggests the J call may be wrong. This CDR3 has 14 amino acids. Looked up from germline, CDR1 is GTSNPN and CDR2 is SVGIG (reference sequence). The CDR3 here is CAWSAERGAYEQYF. Written as DNA, the CDR3 is TGTGCCTGGAGTGCGGAGCGGGGAGCCTACGAGCAGTACTTC.

This chain joins TRBV2 and TRBJ2-2; D remains unclear. Looked up from germline, CDR1 is SNHLY and CDR2 is FYNNEI. Trimming cost V 4 bases and J 1 base, with 7 bases left between them. The CDR3 is made up of 14 amino acids. CDR3 amino acids: CASSVFGNTGELFF. The DNA for the CDR3 is TGTGCCAGCAGTGTCTTCGGGAACACCGGGGAGCTGTTTTTT.

About this clone itself: Sequence at one end of the junction differs from germline and may be a read error. V and J are TRBV30 and TRBJ1-1; 8 bases are shared with TRBD1. Per the germline V gene, CDR1 is GTSNPN and CDR2 is SVGIG (reference sequence). This CDR3 region has 10 residues. CDR3 region: CAWSGPRGRF. CDR3 bases: TGTGCCTGGAGTGGGCCCAGGGGGCGCTTT.

The chain recombines TRBV27 with TRBJ2-2, with 11 bases identical to TRBD2. V was clipped by 5 bases and J by 1 base; unmatched bases: 6. Looked up from germline, CDR1 is MNHEY and CDR2 is SMNVEV (reference sequence). The CDR3 runs to 17 residues. CDR3 coding DNA: TGTGCCAGCAGTCCGCGAGGACTAGCGGGGAACACCGGGGAGCTGTTTTTT. It translates to CASSPRGLAGNTGELFF.

Notes on this clone: Compared with germline, one end of the junction differs, possibly owing to a read error. The CDR3 nucleotides are TGTGCCAGCTCACCACCGGTGGCAGGCCAAGAGATCCAGTACTTC. Its protein is CASSPPVAGQEIQYF. This sequence joins TRBV18 and TRBJ2-5; unclear D gene. The CDR3 totals 15 residues. CDR1 KGHSH and CDR2 LQKENI come from the germline V gene. Based on the CDR3 plus reference TRBV18 and TRBJ2-5, the full variable domain is NAGVMQNPRHLVRRRGQEARLRCSPMKGHSHVYWYRQLPEEGLKFMVYLQKENIIDESGMPKERFSAEFPKEGPSILRIQQVVRGDSAAYFCASSPPVAGQEIQYFGPGTRLLVL.

The CDR3 nucleotides are TGTGCCAGCAGTGACTCGTGGCAGGGCGGAGGCTACACCTTC. It encodes CASSDSWQGGGYTF. This chain uses TRBV6-4 with TRBJ1-2; weak D call: TRBD1 (5 bases). Germline CDR1 is MRHNA and CDR2 is SNTAGT. V shed 0 bases and J shed 8 bases, with 13 bases lying between them. The CDR3 is 14 residues long.

The V and J genes are TRBV5-1 and TRBJ2-3; D uncertain. The CDR3 loop spans 14 amino acids. Deletions cut 4 bases from V and 2 bases from J, with 11 bases between. Germline V lookup: CDR1 SGHRS, CDR2 YFSETQ. For the CDR3, the DNA is TGCGCCAGCAGCCCTAATCCCCCCACAGATACGCAGTATTTT. This gives the protein CASSPNPPTDTQYF.

This rearrangement joins TRBV4-2 to TRBJ1-4, with 10 nucleotides matching TRBD1. The CDR3 is 17 residues long. Trimming cost V 0 bases and J 11 bases; bases outside gene matches: 12. CDR1 and CDR2 (germline): LGHNA, YNFKEQ. The CDR3 region is CASSQDPGWDRGGKLFF. In nucleotides, the CDR3 is TGTGCCAGCAGCCAAGATCCAGGGTGGGACAGGGGTGGCAAACTGTTTTTT.

In its sample, this clone was seen a few times. The chain combines TRBV11-2 with TRBJ2-7; no clear D gene. The CDR3 extends over 13 amino acids. V lost 2 bases and J 2 bases, leaving 7 bases between the germline ends. Germline loops: CDR1 SGHAT, CDR2 FQNNGV. CDR3 in amino acids: CASSLLQAYEQYF. Here the CDR3 DNA reads TGTGCCAGCAGCTTACTCCAGGCCTACGAGCAGTACTTC.

This clone was observed once. The chain has TRBV5-1 and TRBJ2-3, with 8 bases matching TRBD1. Germline lookup yields CDR1 SGHRS and CDR2 YFSETQ. The V gene end was trimmed by 4 bases and the J gene end by 2 bases; junction bases not matched to a gene: 6. The CDR3 totals 15 residues. The CDR3 loop reads CASSTGQDYTDTQYF. In DNA form, the CDR3 reads TGCGCCAGCAGCACGGGACAGGACTACACAGATACGCAGTATTTT.

This rearrangement joins TRBV7-6 to TRBJ1-1, with D possibly being TRBD1 (6 bases). There are 13 residues in the CDR3. The germline gives CDR1 SGHVS, CDR2 FNYEAQ. V was trimmed by 5 bases and J by 7 bases, leaving 14 bases between them. CDR3 amino acids: CASSRNQDSEAFF. Here the CDR3 DNA reads TGTGCCAGCAGCCGAAATCAGGACAGTGAAGCTTTCTTT.